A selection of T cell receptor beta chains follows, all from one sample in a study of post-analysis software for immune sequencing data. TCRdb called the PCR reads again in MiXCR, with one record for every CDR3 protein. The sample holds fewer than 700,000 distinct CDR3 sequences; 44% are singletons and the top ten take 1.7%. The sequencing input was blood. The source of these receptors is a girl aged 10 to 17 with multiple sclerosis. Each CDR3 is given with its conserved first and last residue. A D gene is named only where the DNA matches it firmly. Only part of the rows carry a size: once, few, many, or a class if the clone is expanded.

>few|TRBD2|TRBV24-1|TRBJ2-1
CATSEASGKGYNEQFF
TGTGCCACCAGTGAGGCTAGCGGGAAGGGGTACAATGAGCAGTTCTTC
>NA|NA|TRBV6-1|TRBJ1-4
CASTRYGGLDEKLFF
TGTGCCAGCACGAGATATGGGGGGCTGGATGAAAAACTGTTTTTT
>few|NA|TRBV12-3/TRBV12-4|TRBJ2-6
CASSSPTVSGANVLTF
TGTGCCAGCAGTTCTCCGACAGTGTCTGGGGCCAACGTCCTGACTTTC
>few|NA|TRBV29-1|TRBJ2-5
CSVEDLQAQETQYF
TGCAGCGTTGAAGATCTTCAGGCCCAAGAGACCCAGTACTTC
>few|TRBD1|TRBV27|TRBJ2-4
CASSLFGDSEENIQYF
TGTGCCAGCAGTTTATTCGGGGACAGCGAGGAAAACATTCAGTACTTC
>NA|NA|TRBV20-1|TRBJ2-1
CSASALAGSIEQFF
TGCAGTGCTAGTGCCCTAGCCGGGAGTATTGAGCAGTTCTTC
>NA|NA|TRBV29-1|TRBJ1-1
CSVQGRLGNTEAFF
TGCAGCGTTCAGGGACGGTTGGGGAACACTGAAGCTTTCTTT
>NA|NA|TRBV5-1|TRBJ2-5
CASSLARSETQYF
TGCGCCAGCAGCTTGGCTAGGTCTGAGACCCAGTACTTC
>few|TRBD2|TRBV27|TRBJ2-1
CASSPIAGLTYNEQFF
TGTGCCAGCAGTCCCATAGCGGGCCTCACCTACAATGAGCAGTTCTTC
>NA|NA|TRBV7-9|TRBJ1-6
CASHGGTANSPLHF
TGTGCCAGCCACGGCGGGACGGCTAATTCACCCCTCCACTTT
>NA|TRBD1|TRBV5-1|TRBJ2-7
CASSLGGQYNEQYF
TGCGCCAGCAGCTTGGGGGGACAGTACAATGAGCAGTACTTC
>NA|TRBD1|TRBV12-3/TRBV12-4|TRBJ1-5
CASSLRGPINPNQPQHF
TGTGCCAGCAGTTTAAGGGGGCCCATAAATCCCAATCAGCCCCAGCATTTT
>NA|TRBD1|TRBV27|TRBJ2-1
CASSPTGTGDKDEQFF
TGTGCCAGCAGCCCAACCGGGACAGGGGATAAGGATGAGCAGTTCTTC
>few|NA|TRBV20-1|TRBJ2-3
CSGVQAMEDTQYF
TGCAGTGGGGTCCAAGCGATGGAAGATACGCAGTATTTT
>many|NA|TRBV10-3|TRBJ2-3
CAIRSGPSTDTQYF
TGTGCCATCAGATCCGGGCCAAGCACAGATACGCAGTATTTT
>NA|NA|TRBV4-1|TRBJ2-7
CASSQDTQGYEQYF
TGCGCCAGCAGCCAAGACACACAGGGCTACGAGCAGTACTTC
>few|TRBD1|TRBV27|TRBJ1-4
CASRPGTVATNEKLFF
TGTGCCAGCAGACCCGGGACAGTCGCAACTAATGAAAAACTGTTTTTT
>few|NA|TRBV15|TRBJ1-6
CATSRDRQGNSPLHF
TGTGCCACCAGCAGAGATAGGCAGGGTAATTCACCCCTCCACTTT
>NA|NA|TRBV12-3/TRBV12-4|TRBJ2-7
CASSLTYSSEQYF
TGTGCCAGCAGTTTAACATACAGTAGCGAGCAGTACTTC
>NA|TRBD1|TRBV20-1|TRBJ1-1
CSATKGGTGGYKNTEAFF
TGCAGTGCTACGAAGGGGGGGACAGGGGGATACAAAAACACTGAAGCTTTCTTT
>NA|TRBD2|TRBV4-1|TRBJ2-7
CASSSLAGVVYEQYF
TGCGCCAGCAGCTCTCTAGCGGGAGTTGTGTACGAGCAGTACTTC
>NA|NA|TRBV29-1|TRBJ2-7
CSVDLGGVEQYF
TGCAGCGTTGACCTCGGTGGGGTGGAGCAGTACTTC
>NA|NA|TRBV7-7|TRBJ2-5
CASSNGIYQKTQYF
TGTGCTAGCAGCAACGGGATATACCAGAAGACCCAGTACTTC
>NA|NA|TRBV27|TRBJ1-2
CASSLRGTLGGYGYTF
TGTGCCAGCAGTTTAAGAGGCACTCTAGGAGGCTATGGCTACACCTTC
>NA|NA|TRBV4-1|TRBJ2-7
CASSQGVQGRGRRPYEQYF
TGCGCCAGCAGCCAAGGTGTCCAAGGTCGGGGGCGCAGGCCCTACGAGCAGTACTTC
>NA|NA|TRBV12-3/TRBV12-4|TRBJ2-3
CASSLRDRPDTQYF
TGTGCCAGCAGTTTAAGGGACCGCCCCGATACGCAGTATTTT
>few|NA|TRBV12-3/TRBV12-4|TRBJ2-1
CASSPLGVEQFF
TGTGCCAGCAGTCCCTTGGGGGTTGAGCAGTTCTTC
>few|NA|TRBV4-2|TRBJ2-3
CASSRLQEIHTDTQYF
TGTGCCAGCAGTCGACTTCAGGAGATCCACACAGATACGCAGTATTTT
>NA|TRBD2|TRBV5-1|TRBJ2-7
CASSRAGLRDEQYF
TGCGCCAGCAGCCGAGCGGGACTCCGGGACGAGCAGTACTTC
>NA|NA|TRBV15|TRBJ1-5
CATSRDLDSNQPQHF
TGTGCCACCAGCAGGGATCTGGACAGCAATCAGCCCCAGCATTTT
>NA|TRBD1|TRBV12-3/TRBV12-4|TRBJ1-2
CASSRGQGGGYTF
TGTGCCAGCAGTAGGGGACAGGGAGGTGGCTACACCTTC
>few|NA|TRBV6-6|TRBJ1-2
CASSYSDNPEDGYTF
TGTGCCAGCAGTTACTCCGACAATCCCGAGGATGGCTACACCTTC
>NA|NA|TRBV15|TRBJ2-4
CATSRDMGENIQYF
TGTGCCACCAGCAGAGATATGGGGGAAAACATTCAGTACTTC
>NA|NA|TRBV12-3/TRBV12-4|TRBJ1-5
CASSWTINQPQHF
TGTGCCAGCAGTTGGACAATCAATCAGCCCCAGCATTTT
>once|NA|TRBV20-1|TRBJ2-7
CSAQEGDSYEQYF
TGCAGTGCCCAGGAGGGGGACTCCTACGAGCAGTACTTC
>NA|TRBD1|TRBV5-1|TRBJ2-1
CASRSQGVFNEQFF
TGCGCCAGCCGGTCCCAGGGGGTTTTCAATGAGCAGTTCTTC
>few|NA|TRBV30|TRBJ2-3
CAWSRAALLTDTQYF
TGTGCCTGGAGTCGAGCGGCCTTACTCACAGATACGCAGTATTTT
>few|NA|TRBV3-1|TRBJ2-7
CASSQDGAGSYEQYF
TGTGCCAGCAGCCAAGACGGGGCGGGATCCTACGAGCAGTACTTC
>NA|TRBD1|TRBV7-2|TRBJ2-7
CASTGQGGIYEQYF
TGTGCCAGTACCGGACAGGGGGGAATCTACGAGCAGTACTTC
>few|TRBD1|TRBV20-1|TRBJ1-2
CSARVDRGGGYGYTF
TGCAGTGCTAGAGTCGACAGGGGCGGGGGCTATGGCTACACCTTC
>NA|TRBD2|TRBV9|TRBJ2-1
CASSVVAGGPVGEQFF
TGTGCCAGCAGCGTAGTAGCGGGAGGGCCGGTGGGGGAGCAGTTCTTC
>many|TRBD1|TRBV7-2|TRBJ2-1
CASSFGQGGEQFF
TGTGCCAGCAGCTTCGGACAGGGGGGTGAGCAGTTCTTC
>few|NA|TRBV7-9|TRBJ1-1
CASTPGGTEAFF
TGTGCCAGCACCCCTGGGGGAACTGAAGCTTTCTTT
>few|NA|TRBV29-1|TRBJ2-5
CSVEVSRATQYF
TGCAGCGTTGAAGTCTCCCGGGCAACCCAGTACTTC
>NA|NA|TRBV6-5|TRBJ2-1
CASVGSGGQFF
TGTGCCAGCGTAGGGAGTGGGGGGCAGTTCTTC
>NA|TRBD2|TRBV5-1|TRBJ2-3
CASSLRTSGTVTDTQYF
TGCGCCAGCAGCCTCCGGACTAGCGGGACTGTCACAGATACGCAGTATTTT
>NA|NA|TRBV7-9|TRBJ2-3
CASSPKRRLTDTQYF
TGTGCCAGCAGCCCTAAGCGAAGACTCACAGATACGCAGTATTTT
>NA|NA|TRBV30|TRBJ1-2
CAWSVGSLYGYTF
TGTGCCTGGAGTGTAGGCTCTCTCTATGGCTACACCTTC